The rows below give T cell receptor beta chains drawn from one sample of a study of T cells in Graves' hyperthyroidism and ophthalmopathy. TCRdb passed the multiplex PCR reads through MiXCR, listing each CDR3 protein once. Of roughly 550,000 distinct CDR3 sequences listed, more than 15% are singletons. Specimen: blood. The receptors originated from a woman aged 25 to 45 with Graves' ophthalmopathy. The CDR3 runs from the conserved cysteine through the conserved F or W. Each record gives: J gene, V gene, clone size, D gene, CDR3 DNA, CDR3 protein. A D gene is named only where the DNA matches it firmly. A clone size is listed for some rows: how often the clone was seen (once, few, many), or a class if it is expanded.

TRBJ2-6 | TRBV18 | few | - | TGTGCCAGCTCACCGGGTGTTTCGAACTCTGGGGCCAACGTCCTGACTTTC | CASSPGVSNSGANVLTF
TRBJ1-3 | TRBV7-2 | - | - | TGTGCCAGCAGCGTTAGTTGGGGTACTGGAAACACCATATATTTT | CASSVSWGTGNTIYF
TRBJ2-7 | TRBV11-2 | many | - | TGTGCCAGCAGCTTAGATAACACTAGCCCGCACGAGCAGTACTTC | CASSLDNTSPHEQYF
TRBJ2-7 | TRBV7-3 | - | - | TGTGCCAGCAGCTCGTCCGGGGCCCCCCCTCACGAGCAGTACTTC | CASSSSGAPPHEQYF
TRBJ1-2 | TRBV4-2 | few | TRBD1 | TGTGCCAGCAGCCAGGACCTCACAGGGGGTTTCGGCTACACCTTC | CASSQDLTGGFGYTF
TRBJ2-3 | TRBV12-3/TRBV12-4 | many | TRBD1 | TGTGCCAGCAGTTTCAGACAGGGGGCCAGCACAGATACGCAGTATTTT | CASSFRQGASTDTQYF
TRBJ2-3 | TRBV20-1 | - | TRBD2 | TGCAGGCTACTCCGAGGGACTAGCGGCACTACAGATACGCAGTATTTT | CRLLRGTSGTTDTQYF
TRBJ2-7 | TRBV20-1 | many | TRBD2 | TGCAGTGCTAGAGACGGACTAGCGATCTCCCCCGAGCAGTACTTC | CSARDGLAISPEQYF
TRBJ2-1 | TRBV6-1 | many | TRBD2 | TGTGCCAGCAGTGATCGGGGGGTAGCGGGAGACAATGAGCAGTTCTTC | CASSDRGVAGDNEQFF
TRBJ2-2 | TRBV28 | many | - | TGTGCCAGCAGTTCCCTAGGGACCTATAACACCGGGGAGCTGTTTTTT | CASSSLGTYNTGELFF
TRBJ2-5 | TRBV7-9 | - | TRBD2 | TGTGCCAGCACCCCGGGTAGCGGGAGTGGAGAGACCCAGTACTTC | CASTPGSGSGETQYF
TRBJ2-1 | TRBV30 | - | - | TGTGCCTGGAGTCCCTCGGGACGTCACGAGCAGTTCTTC | CAWSPSGRHEQFF
TRBJ1-6 | TRBV4-1 | - | - | TGCGCCAGCAGCCAAGAAAGATCGGTCCTTGGGTCACCCCTCCACTTT | CASSQERSVLGSPLHF
TRBJ2-7 | TRBV7-2 | many | - | TGTGCCAGCAGCTTAGCAGCTAGCGCCTCCTACGAGCAGTACTTC | CASSLAASASYEQYF
TRBJ1-4 | TRBV6-1 | - | TRBD1 | TGTGCCAGCAAGGCCAGGGGGGTCGAAAAACTGTTTTTT | CASKARGVEKLFF
TRBJ2-7 | TRBV6-2/TRBV6-3 | many | - | TGTGCCAGCAGTTACTCGGTACTGAGCGTCAGAGGTCAGTCTGGCGACTTCACCTACGAGCAGTACTTC | CASSYSVLSVRGQSGDFTYEQYF
TRBJ2-1 | TRBV4-1 | few | TRBD2 | TGCGCCAGCAGCCAAGATCTAGGGACTACCGGAATGGAGCAGTTCTTC | CASSQDLGTTGMEQFF
TRBJ2-3 | TRBV18 | many | - | TGTGCCAGCTCACCGGGGGCGGGAGTAACAGATACGCAGTATTTT | CASSPGAGVTDTQYF
TRBJ2-7 | TRBV7-2 | many | TRBD2 | TGTGCCAGCAGCTTAGCGGCTAGCGGGAGTCCATACGAGCAGTACTTC | CASSLAASGSPYEQYF
TRBJ2-1 | TRBV3-1 | many | TRBD2 | TGTGCCAGCAGCCAAGCAGCCGGGACTAGCGGGAGCGATGAGCAGTTCTTC | CASSQAAGTSGSDEQFF
TRBJ2-3 | TRBV20-1 | - | TRBD2 | TGCAGTGCTAATGGACTAGCGGGCACAGATACGCAGTATTTT | CSANGLAGTDTQYF
TRBJ2-1 | TRBV20-1 | many | - | TGCAGTGCTAGTGGAGTAGGGGGCAATGAGCAGTTCTTC | CSASGVGGNEQFF
TRBJ1-1 | TRBV27 | few | - | TGTGCCAGCGCCGCGCGGTACATGAACACTGAAGCTTTCTTT | CASAARYMNTEAFF
TRBJ1-5 | TRBV6-5 | few | - | TGTGCCAGCAGTTACGGACAGCGCTCGCCCCAGCATTTT | CASSYGQRSPQHF
TRBJ1-1 | TRBV27 | many | - | TGTGCCAGCAGTCCGTACACAGGGTTGAACACTGAAGCTTTCTTT | CASSPYTGLNTEAFF
TRBJ2-4 | TRBV24-1 | many | - | TGTGCCACCAGTGATTTGCATCCGGGACGTCTAGCCAAAAACATTCAGTACTTC | CATSDLHPGRLAKNIQYF
TRBJ2-2 | TRBV6-1 | few | - | TGTGCCAGCGCATGGGCCGGGGAGCTGTTTTTT | CASAWAGELFF
TRBJ1-1 | TRBV6-2/TRBV6-3 | - | - | TGTGCCAGCGGGGATGCGGCTGAAGCTTTCTTT | CASGDAAEAFF
TRBJ2-3 | TRBV20-1 | many | TRBD2 | TGCAGTGGGAGCGGGAGGAGTGGGGATACGCAGTATTTT | CSGSGRSGDTQYF
TRBJ2-7 | TRBV10-1 | - | TRBD1 | TGCGCCAGCAGTGAGTCCACAGGGGGAGCAAGGGAGCAGTACTTC | CASSESTGGAREQYF
TRBJ2-2 | TRBV4-1 | few | TRBD2 | TGCGCCAGCAGCCAAGTGGGACTAGCGGGAGAGATCGGGGAGCTGTTTTTT | CASSQVGLAGEIGELFF
TRBJ1-1 | TRBV28 | many | - | TGTGCCAGCACCTCAGGGACTGAAGCTTTCTTT | CASTSGTEAFF
TRBJ1-4 | TRBV15 | - | - | TGTGCCACCAGCAGAGCGGTGGCATGGGCTGAAAAACTGTTTTTT | CATSRAVAWAEKLFF
TRBJ1-2 | TRBV20-1 | many | - | TGCAGTGCTGGCGGACAGATCTTGGGCTACACCTTC | CSAGGQILGYTF
TRBJ2-1 | TRBV12-3/TRBV12-4 | few | TRBD1 | TGTGCCAGCAGTTATCTTAGTGGGCAGGGGGCCTACAATGAGCAGTTCTTC | CASSYLSGQGAYNEQFF
TRBJ2-3 | TRBV25-1 | - | - | TGTGCCAGCAGTGAAATCGGACATACCCCTAGCACAGATACGCAGTATTTT | CASSEIGHTPSTDTQYF
TRBJ1-2 | TRBV4-1 | - | - | TGCGCCAGCAGCCAAGTGCAGGGTTCTAACTATGGCTACACCTTC | CASSQVQGSNYGYTF
TRBJ2-5 | TRBV4-1 | - | TRBD2 | TGCGCCAGCAGCCAAGTGACTAGCGAGACCCAGTACTTC | CASSQVTSETQYF
TRBJ2-5 | TRBV20-1 | few | TRBD2 | TGCAGTGCACATAAAGGGGGACTAGCGGGAGTAGGAGAGATCCAGTACTTC | CSAHKGGLAGVGEIQYF
TRBJ2-1 | TRBV10-2 | few | - | TGCGCCAGCAGTGTTACGGGGGGCGTCGGGGAGCAGTTCTTC | CASSVTGGVGEQFF
TRBJ1-4 | TRBV28 | - | TRBD1 | TGTGCCAGCAGTTCTCTCGGGACAGGGACTGAAAAACTGTTTTTT | CASSSLGTGTEKLFF
TRBJ2-1 | TRBV11-2 | few | - | TGTGCCAGCAGCTCCGGGACAAGGGCTTACAATGAGCAGTTCTTC | CASSSGTRAYNEQFF
TRBJ2-3 | TRBV7-3 | many | - | TGTGCCAGCAGCTTAAATGTGGCAGACACAGATACGCAGTATTTT | CASSLNVADTDTQYF
TRBJ1-1 | TRBV28 | few | - | TGTGCCAGCAGTTTGGTGGAAGAAGCTTTCTTT | CASSLVEEAFF
TRBJ2-3 | TRBV7-8 | many | - | TGTGCCAGCCTCGCAGCGGGCCGGGCAGATACGCAGTATTTT | CASLAAGRADTQYF
TRBJ1-5 | TRBV9 | - | TRBD1 | TGTGCCAGCAGCGAAGGACAGGGTCTTAGCAATCAGCCCCAGCATTTT | CASSEGQGLSNQPQHF
TRBJ1-4 | TRBV20-1 | - | - | TGCAGTGCTAGAGATCCAGAACATGAAAAACTGTTTTTT | CSARDPEHEKLFF
TRBJ2-1 | TRBV5-1 | few | - | TGCGCCAGCAGCTTAGAATCCACCTACAATGAGCAGTTCTTC | CASSLESTYNEQFF
TRBJ1-2 | TRBV28 | few | - | TGTGCCAGCAGTTGGCAGGGGAACTATGGCTACACCTTC | CASSWQGNYGYTF
TRBJ2-1 | TRBV13 | many | TRBD2 | TGTGCCAGCAGCTTCCCCAGCGGGAGTCCTACCTACAATGAGCAGTTCTTC | CASSFPSGSPTYNEQFF
TRBJ2-2 | TRBV24-1 | - | TRBD2 | TGTGCCACCAGTGTCCCTTCCGGGACTAGCGGGACCGGGGAGCTGTTTTTT | CATSVPSGTSGTGELFF
TRBJ2-1 | TRBV20-1 | few | TRBD2 | TGCAGTGCTAGAGATTTAGCGGGACCCTCCTACAATGAGCAGTTCTTC | CSARDLAGPSYNEQFF
TRBJ2-1 | TRBV3-1 | many | TRBD2 | TGTGCCAGCAGCCAATCAGCGGGAGCAAGCTACAATGAGCAGTTCTTC | CASSQSAGASYNEQFF
TRBJ1-6 | TRBV7-6 | - | - | TGTGCCAGCAGCATCAATTCACCCCTCCACTTT | CASSINSPLHF
TRBJ1-2 | TRBV10-3 | few | - | TGTGCCATCAGTGAGTCCGGACAGAAGTCTGGGTACACCTTC | CAISESGQKSGYTF
TRBJ2-3 | TRBV30 | few | - | TGTGCCTGGAGTTCGCAAGGGGGCACAGATACGCAGTATTTT | CAWSSQGGTDTQYF
TRBJ1-4 | TRBV19 | few | TRBD1 | TGTGCCAGCGGACAGGGACGCAGACCTACTAATGAAAAACTGTTTTTT | CASGQGRRPTNEKLFF
TRBJ2-2 | TRBV10-3 | - | - | TGTGCCATCAGTGACCAGTCGGGGCTGGGCACCGGGGAGCTGTTTTTT | CAISDQSGLGTGELFF
TRBJ1-5 | TRBV5-5 | - | TRBD1 | TGTGCCAGCAGCTCGACAGGGTTCAGTGGGCAGCCCCAGCATTTT | CASSSTGFSGQPQHF